This T cell receptor (beta chain) was sequenced for a study of CD8 T cells in ankylosing spondylitis. Each CDR3 protein is one row after TCRdb ran MiXCR on the 5' RACE reads. The sample lists roughly 40,000 distinct CDR3 sequences, more than 15% occurring once. The trim removed 5 bases at V and 3 bases at J, leaving 5 bases unmatched. The germline gives CDR1 SGHTA, CDR2 FQGNSA. CDR3 length: 14 residues. Source material: blood. The receptor comes from a male donor with ankylosing spondylitis or in good health (not recorded which). The chain joins TRBV7-2 to TRBJ1-1; 8 nucleotides match TRBD1. The CDR3 region is CASSPDRGDTEAFF. Written as DNA, the CDR3 is TGTGCCAGCAGCCCCGACAGGGGTGACACTGAAGCTTTCTTT.